Ten or more counts support the clone carrying this T cell receptor (beta chain). What it binds is not known. CDR3 length: 15 residues. J was trimmed by 2 bases and V by 3 bases; bases with no gene match: 5. This sample was included in a study of CD8 T cells in ankylosing spondylitis. TCRdb re-derived calls from the 5' RACE reads in MiXCR, one entry per CDR3 protein. This repertoire shows more than 35,000 distinct CDR3 sequences, approximately 6% found once; its top ten account for 12%. Findings and limits, study-wide: Past studies reported some motif variants in reactive arthritis synovial fluid and blood.

This rearrangement joins TRBV12-3 or TRBV12-4 to TRBJ2-3, with 7 bases matching TRBD2. What was sequenced was blood, either unsorted or a sorted T cell fraction (not recorded which). This receptor was obtained from a male donor with ankylosing spondylitis or in good health (not recorded which). The CDR3 loop reads CASSFRAGNTDTQYF. The CDR3 DNA follows: TGTGCCAGCAGTTTCCGAGCGGGGAACACAGATACGCAGTATTTT.